This section outlines one T cell receptor beta chain sequence together with its context. Its antigen specificity is not known. Per-base quality was not reported, and no clone a single base away is much larger than it. The collaborating institutions used their own protocols to collect whole blood in K2EDTA tubes. For TCRbeta analysis, collaborator samples were shipped as frozen whole blood, as isolated PBMCs, or as DNA extracted from either sample type. This entry is derived from a study of blood T cell repertoires in COVID-19 (dated by TCRdb to 2018 to 2021). In the study overall: Collaborator samples came from the United States, Italy and Spain and covered acute and convalescent phases of COVID-19. Sample metadata almost always included a de-identified subject ID, COVID-19 status, age in years and sex. The material from the prospective study consisted of cDNA or gDNA derived from T cells, B-cell-depleted T cells, or PBMCs. The dataset comprised deeply sampled blood TCRbeta repertoires from subjects exposed to, actively infected with, or recovered from COVID-19. The repertoires were released in a freely available public database intended as a resource for research on the immune response to SARS-CoV-2. HLA class I and class II types, where available, came from metadata supplied by the sample provider rather than from assay-based typing. Samples were obtained from the ongoing ImmuneRACE study (first 160 participants) and from about 1,300 subjects provided by 6 global collaborators.

Points the paper makes about the study in general: The quantity of clinical and demographic metadata differed by source and by participant and was supplied without curation.

TCRbeta CDR3 regions were amplified from genomic DNA using the immunoSEQ Assay, a bias-controlled multiplex PCR. The original pipeline was this. Nucleated cell counts per sample were estimated from amplification of reference gene primers within the assay. Sequence reads were collapsed and filtered to measure the absolute abundance of every unique TCRbeta CDR3 rearrangement. For each sample, productive Simpson clonality was calculated as the square root of Simpson's diversity index across productive rearrangements. The table comes from immuneACCESS by way of TCRdb, which keeps in-frame sequences with V and J called. Part of the clones is missing from these tables; in studies checked, under half for an unresolved V gene and the rest for unknown reasons. V and J calls plus clone size are reproduced from that table; the DNA served to infer D and trimming. The sample data list about 200,000 clones, and 88% of these were observed just once. Together, the top ten hold approximately 5.6% of the sample.

The CDR3 starts with the cysteine, ends with the phenylalanine, and has 15 residues. Only CDR3 DNA is held: 45 bases, read in frame from base 1. Sequences SEHNR (CDR1) and FQNEAQ (CDR2) are obtained from the germline V gene (reference sequence). Trimming at the junction amounts to 4 bases on V and 5 bases on J, and the germline ends lie 14 bases apart. The rearrangement combines TRBV7-9 with TRBJ2-2, with a tentative D gene TRBD2 over 6 matching bases. This TCR came from a man in his forties with active or convalescent COVID-19. What was sequenced was peripheral blood. The CDR3 protein: CASSSYGGVTGELFF. The sequenced DNA is TGTGCCAGCAGCTCCTACGGGGGTGTAACCGGGGAGCTGTTTTTT.